The clone carrying this TCR beta chain was seen just once. The antigen is not known. Sequencing was at survey level. Sequencing used immunoSEQ multiplex PCR; TCRdb keeps in-frame clones, though not all of them. The table shows 30,000 or so clones, with 85% to 90% occurring only once. These data are taken from a study of STAT5B mutations in CD4+ large granular lymphocyte leukemia. Study in general: Among healthy donors, a particular HLA allele went with more CDR3 'QG' motifs.

Trimming removed 6 bases from V and 4 bases from J, with 12 bases in between. Germline CDR1 is SGHDN and CDR2 is FVKESK. CDR3 length equals 13 residues. Study-level findings and limits: Higher CD4+ than CD8+ T-LGLL clonality might reflect small sample size.

Sequencing input: CD4+ T cells from blood buffy coats. This TCR was sampled from a human donor in good health. The chain combines TRBV14 with TRBJ1-1; possible D gene TRBD1, 6 bases. The CDR3 DNA follows: TGTGCCAGCAGTTCGACCAGGGGCACTGAAGCTTTCTTT. It specifies CASSSTRGTEAFF.